The 30 T cell receptor beta chains presented below share a single source sample, sequenced in a study of T-cell memory formation after mild COVID-19. TCRdb passed the 5' RACE reads through MiXCR, listing each CDR3 protein once. There are around 200,000 distinct CDR3 sequences in the sample; approximately 18% occur only once, and 3.9% lies in the top ten. The specimen sequenced was PBMCs or a T cell subset sorted from them (not recorded which). Receptors were obtained from a man aged 18 to 30 who had mild COVID-19 (a few samples of this study predate the infection). Cell type and time point are not known.

In this sample, this clonotype turned up a few times. V is TRBV29-1 and J is TRBJ2-4; no clear D gene. V lost 4 bases, J lost 9 bases, and 10 bases lay in between. Germline CDR1 SQVTM, CDR2 ANQGSEA. The CDR3 totals 11 residues. This CDR3 reads CSVARMGIQYF. The CDR3, as DNA: TGCAGCGTTGCCAGGATGGGCATTCAGTACTTC.

The rearrangement links TRBV3-1 to TRBJ2-7, with D possibly being TRBD2 (5 bases). There are 13 residues in the CDR3. In germline, CDR1 is LGHDT, CDR2 YNNKEL (reference sequence). With 4 bases removed from V and 5 bases from J, the gap between germline ends came to 12 bases. CDR3 sequence: CASSPTGWDEQYV. For the CDR3, the DNA is TGTGCCAGCAGCCCGACGGGATGGGACGAGCAGTACGTC.

The rearrangement uses TRBV20-1 and TRBJ2-3; 12 bases are a match to TRBD2. CDR3 length: 13 amino acids. V lost 2 bases, J lost 7 bases, and 1 base stayed unmatched. Germline CDR1 reads DFQATT; CDR2 reads SNEGSKA (reference sequence). For the CDR3, the DNA is TGCAGTGCTAGAACTAGCGGGGGGTATACGCAGTATTTT. Its protein is CSARTSGGYTQYF.

In this sample, this clonotype turned up a few times. This chain links TRBV12-3 or TRBV12-4 with TRBJ1-1; 9 nucleotides match TRBD1. V was clipped by 5 bases and J by 11 bases; unmatched bases: 9. The CDR3 runs to 13 residues. The CDR3 nucleotides are TGTGCCAGCAGTCCCAGACAGGGGGTTAGGGCTTTCTTT. It encodes CASSPRQGVRAFF.

The V call is TRBV5-5, the J call TRBJ1-2, with D possibly being TRBD1 (6 bases). V was shortened by 4 bases and J by 0 bases, with 7 bases between the two germline ends. This CDR3 comprises 13 residues. The germline V gene has CDR1 SGHKS and CDR2 YYEKEE (reference sequence). DNA for the CDR3: TGTGCCAGCAGCGGGGGCCCTAACTATGGCTACACCTTC. Translating gives CASSGGPNYGYTF.

The V call is TRBV7-2, the J call TRBJ1-2; the match to TRBD1 covers 7 bases. Germline-derived CDR1 and CDR2 are SGHTA and FQGNSA. Trimming cost V 4 bases and J 2 bases; bases outside gene matches: 10. This CDR3 has 16 residues. The CDR3 spells CASSSPLGGQNYGYTF. The DNA for the CDR3 is TGTGCCAGCAGCTCCCCACTCGGGGGACAGAACTATGGCTACACCTTC.

V gene TRBV6-4 combines with J gene TRBJ2-7, with D perhaps given as TRBD1 or TRBD2 (5 bases each). V was pared by 1 base and J by 0 bases, with 7 bases between. This CDR3 is built from 14 residues. CDR1 is MRHNA and CDR2 is SNTAGT in the germline V gene. CDR3 nucleotide sequence: TGTGCCAGCAGTGACTGGGACCACTCCTACGAGCAGTACGTC. Its translation is CASSDWDHSYEQYV.

V and J are TRBV2 and TRBJ1-5; D not resolved. Germline V gene data show CDR1 as SNHLY and CDR2 as FYNNEI. The V end was cut by 7 bases, the J end by 5 bases, with 9 bases between. The CDR3 totals 12 residues. The CDR3 loop is CASTSRDQPQHF. The CDR3 region has the DNA TGTGCCAGCACATCCCGGGATCAGCCCCAGCATTTT.

The rearrangement uses TRBV7-6 and TRBJ2-6, with D possibly matching TRBD2 (6 bases). Germline V gene data show CDR1 as SGHVS and CDR2 as FNYEAQ. The CDR3 is 18 residues long. The ends were cut back, 3 bases at V and 2 bases at J, with 17 bases in the middle. CDR3 DNA sequence: TGTGCCAGCAGCTTTAGGGGACTCTTAAAGCCTGGGGCCAACGTCCTGACTTTC. Amino acids: CASSFRGLLKPGANVLTF.

The chain uses TRBV4-3 and TRBJ2-2; D is perhaps TRBD1 (5 bases). The CDR3 runs 15 residues. CDR1 LGHNA and CDR2 YSLEER come from the germline V gene. Trimming left V 1 base short and J 6 bases short, with 12 bases between. CDR3 nucleotide sequence: TGCGCCAGCAGCCAAGTCTCAGGGTCGGCCGGGGAGCTGTTTTTT. Its protein product is CASSQVSGSAGELFF.

The chain recombines TRBV29-1 with TRBJ2-1, with D perhaps TRBD2 (8 bases). The ends were cut back, 7 bases at V and 2 bases at J, with 18 bases in the middle. The CDR3 extends over 15 amino acids. Looked up from germline, CDR1 is SQVTM and CDR2 is ANQGSEA. CDR3: CSAPRGGQTYNEQFF. The CDR3 DNA is TGCAGCGCCCCCCGGGGGGGACAGACCTACAATGAGCAGTTCTTC.

V gene TRBV10-3 combines with J gene TRBJ2-2; D gene unclear. Trimming cost V 4 bases and J 6 bases, with 9 bases left between them. CDR3 length equals 13 residues. CDR1 is ENHRY and CDR2 is SYGVKD in the germline V gene. Here the CDR3 DNA reads TGTGCCATCAGTGGGGCCCAGCCCGGGGAGCTGTTTTTT. Translation gives CAISGAQPGELFF.

The V call is TRBV2, the J call TRBJ2-3, with D possibly being TRBD2 (6 bases). Trimming took off 5 bases at V and 0 bases at J, with 12 bases between the two ends. The length of the CDR3 is 15 residues. Germline values: CDR1 SNHLY, CDR2 FYNNEI. For the CDR3, the DNA is TGTGCCAGCAGTAAGGACGGGAGAAGCACAGATACGCAGTATTTT. Its translation is CASSKDGRSTDTQYF.

The V gene is TRBV29-1, the J gene TRBJ2-2; 11 positions agree with TRBD2. The CDR3 has 17 residues. The V gene end was trimmed by 5 bases and the J gene end by 5 bases; junction bases not matched to a gene: 13. Per germline, CDR1 SQVTM and CDR2 ANQGSEA. The CDR3 region is CSVPPSGGIIGTGELFF. The DNA of the CDR3 is TGCAGCGTTCCCCCTAGCGGGGGGATCATAGGGACCGGGGAGCTGTTTTTT.

This clonotype came up a few times. As DNA, the CDR3 is TGTGCCAGCAGTTTACCCCAATATAGGACAGGGAGCAGCTACACCTTC. This sequence encodes CASSLPQYRTGSSYTF. The V call is TRBV28, the J call TRBJ1-2; 8 nucleotides match TRBD1. Germline V gives CDR1 MDHEN, CDR2 SYDVKM. The CDR3 has 16 amino acids. V was pared by 2 bases and J by 9 bases, with 14 bases of the junction left unmatched.

This clonotype occurred a few times. This chain connects TRBV6-6 to TRBJ1-5; unclear D gene. Germline values: CDR1 MNHNY, CDR2 SVGAGI (reference sequence). The CDR3 is made up of 11 amino acids. Deletions cut 6 bases from V and 6 bases from J, with 6 bases between. DNA of the CDR3: TGTGCCAGCAGCGTAGGTCAGCCCCAGCATTTT. It encodes CASSVGQPQHF.

This clonotype appeared a few times. V is TRBV28 and J is TRBJ1-5, with 9 bases matching TRBD1. CDR3 length equals 12 residues. CDR1 is MDHEN, CDR2 SYDVKM, per germline. With V trimmed by 7 bases and J by 7 bases, 2 bases remained unmatched. The CDR3 reads CASIDRGQPQHF. In DNA, the CDR3 is TGTGCCAGCATCGACAGGGGGCAGCCCCAGCATTTT. The full variable domain, in which reference TRBV28 and TRBJ1-5 provide the parts outside the CDR3, is DVKVTQSSRYLVKRTGEKVFLECVQDMDHENMFWYRQDPGLGLRLIYFSYDVKMKEKGDIPEGYSVSREKKERFSLILESASTNQTSMYLCASIDRGQPQHFGDGTRLSIL.

The CDR3 is CASSYGLGTFTDTQYF. The CDR3 nucleotides are TGTGCCAGCAGCTACGGTTTAGGTACTTTCACAGATACGCAGTATTTT. The chain links TRBV4-2 to TRBJ2-3; D is unclear. The CDR3 spans 16 residues. CDR1 is LGHNA and CDR2 is YNFKEQ in the germline V gene. V lost 5 bases, J lost 2 bases, and 17 bases lay in between.

This clonotype was counted only a few times. The chain links TRBV11-3 to TRBJ2-3, with D tentatively TRBD1 (5 bases). This CDR3 has 14 amino acids. Germline V gene data show CDR1 as SGHNT and CDR2 as YENEEA. V shed 1 base and J shed 5 bases, with 10 bases lying between them. In nucleotides, the CDR3 is TGTGCCAGCAGCTTAGGCAGGGTTGGAGATACGCAGTATTTT. Translation gives CASSLGRVGDTQYF. The complete variable domain, with remaining parts taken from reference TRBV11-3 and TRBJ2-3, reads EAGVVQSPRYKIIEKKQPVAFWCNPISGHNTLYWYLQNLGQGPELLIRYENEEAVDDSQLPKDRFSAERLKGVDSTLKIQPAELGDSAVYLCASSLGRVGDTQYFGPGTRLTVL.

This clonotype was seen at least ten times. The chain has TRBV12-3 or TRBV12-4 and TRBJ2-2; D not certain. This CDR3 is built from 14 residues. V lost 3 bases and J lost 5, with 10 bases in between. The CDR3 sequence: CASSFTRTTGELFF. The CDR3 bases are TGTGCCAGCAGTTTTACCCGGACGACCGGGGAGCTGTTTTTT.

This clonotype appeared once. The V gene is TRBV24-1, the J gene TRBJ2-1; 7 bases align to TRBD2. This CDR3 is 17 amino acids long. The V gene's germline CDR1 is KGHDR and CDR2 SFDVKD. J lost 5 bases, V lost 3 bases, and 12 bases had no gene match. CDR3 region: CATSDSGPLGTNNEQFF. Here the CDR3 DNA reads TGTGCCACCAGTGATAGCGGGCCGCTTGGGACTAACAATGAGCAGTTCTTC.

The table lists this clonotype with a few counts. The chain joins TRBV5-1 to TRBJ2-3, with 11 bases matching TRBD2. The CDR3 loop spans 16 amino acids. The V segment lost 1 base and the J segment 5 bases; nucleotides outside the gene matches: 6. CDR1 is SGHRS, CDR2 YFSETQ, per germline. The chain's CDR3 is CASSLPSGGYGDTQYF. Here the CDR3 DNA reads TGCGCCAGCAGCTTGCCTAGCGGGGGGTATGGAGATACGCAGTATTTT.

This clonotype was observed a few times. The chain is built from TRBV2 and TRBJ1-5; tentative D call: TRBD1 (5 bases). V was clipped by 4 bases and J by 2 bases, with 9 bases between them. The CDR3 consists of 14 residues. From germline, CDR1 is SNHLY and CDR2 FYNNEI. Written as DNA, the CDR3 is TGTGCCAGCAGTGCCAGGGTAGGCAATCAGCCCCAGCATTTT. Its translation is CASSARVGNQPQHF.

The chain links TRBV13 to TRBJ2-5, with D maybe TRBD2 (7 bases). Germline loops: CDR1 PRHDT, CDR2 FYEKMQ (reference sequence). Trimming shortened V by 5 bases and J by 5 bases, and 15 bases separated the two germline ends. The CDR3 is 14 residues long. The CDR3 sequence: CASSPRAGAETQYF. The CDR3, as DNA: TGTGCCAGCAGCCCCCGTGCGGGGGCTGAGACCCAGTACTTC. Based on the CDR3 plus reference TRBV13 and TRBJ2-5, the full variable domain is AAGVIQSPRHLIKEKRETATLKCYPIPRHDTVYWYQQGPGQDPQFLISFYEKMQSDKGSIPDRFSAQQFSDYHSELNMSSLELGDSALYFCASSPRAGAETQYFGPGTRLLVL.

The DNA of the CDR3 is TGTGCCAGCAGCCCGATGGAGGGCTCCCTCTATGGCTACACCTTC. It translates to CASSPMEGSLYGYTF. The chain links TRBV7-9 to TRBJ1-2; D is unclear. V was clipped by 5 bases and J by 4 bases, with 17 bases between them. This CDR3 is built from 15 residues. From germline, CDR1 is SEHNR and CDR2 FQNEAQ (reference sequence).

The sample holds a few counts of this clonotype. The gene calls are TRBV12-3 or TRBV12-4 and TRBJ2-4; D gene unclear. The CDR3 contains 17 residues. The V end lost 3 bases, the J end lost 0 bases, and 15 bases lay between the germline ends. CDR3 in amino acids: CASSFGSRLIAKNIQYF. For the CDR3, the DNA is TGTGCCAGCAGTTTCGGAAGTCGGCTTATAGCCAAAAACATTCAGTACTTC.

This clonotype has more than one count but fewer than ten. V is TRBV5-1 and J is TRBJ2-2; no clear D. This CDR3 has 13 residues. The ends were cut back, 4 bases at V and 2 bases at J, with 6 bases in the middle. Germline lookup yields CDR1 SGHRS and CDR2 YFSETQ. The CDR3 loop is CASSSENTGELFF. The DNA of the CDR3 is TGCGCCAGCAGCAGCGAAAACACCGGGGAGCTGTTTTTT. The full variable domain, rest sourced from reference TRBV5-1 and TRBJ2-2, is KAGVTQTPRYLIKTRGQQVTLSCSPISGHRSVSWYQQTPGQGLQFLFEYFSETQRNKGNFPGRFSGRQFSNSRSEMNVSTLELGDSALYLCASSSENTGELFFGEGSRLTVL.

This clonotype turned up a few times. The V and J genes are TRBV7-2 and TRBJ2-3; the D gene could be TRBD1 or TRBD2 (5 bases each). There are 15 residues in the CDR3. The ends were cut back, 9 bases at V and 0 bases at J, with 16 bases in the middle. Germline assignment: CDR1 SGHTA and CDR2 FQGNSA. CDR3: CASCPGGWSTDTQYF. The CDR3 DNA follows: TGTGCCAGTTGCCCTGGGGGTTGGAGCACAGATACGCAGTATTTT.

The sample holds many counts of this clonotype. The chain carries TRBV2 and TRBJ2-7, with D unresolved. Trimming removed 3 bases from V and 5 bases from J, with 11 bases in between. There are 13 residues in the CDR3. Germline assignment: CDR1 SNHLY and CDR2 FYNNEI. In DNA, the CDR3 is TGTGCCAGCAGTGAGTTCCCCCGGGACGAGCAGTACGTC. As protein: CASSEFPRDEQYV.

The chain uses TRBV9 and TRBJ2-7; D possibly corresponds to TRBD2 (6 bases). Germline CDR1 is SGDLS and CDR2 is YYNGEE. Deletions cut 1 base from V and 7 bases from J, with 12 bases between. The CDR3 sequence is 13 residues long. Written as DNA, the CDR3 is TGTGCCAGCAGCGTATCGTACGGGGGAGAGCAGTACTTC. It codes for CASSVSYGGEQYF.